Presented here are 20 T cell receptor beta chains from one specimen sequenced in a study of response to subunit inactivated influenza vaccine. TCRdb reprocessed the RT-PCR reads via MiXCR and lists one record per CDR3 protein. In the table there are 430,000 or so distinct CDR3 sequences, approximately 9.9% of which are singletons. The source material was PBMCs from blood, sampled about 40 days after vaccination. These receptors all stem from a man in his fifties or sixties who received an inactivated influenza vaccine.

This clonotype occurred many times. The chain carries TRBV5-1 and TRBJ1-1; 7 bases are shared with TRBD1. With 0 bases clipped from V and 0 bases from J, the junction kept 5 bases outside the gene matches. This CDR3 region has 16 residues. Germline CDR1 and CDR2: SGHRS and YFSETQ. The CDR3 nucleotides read TGCGCCAGCAGCTTGGCGTCGGGACAGATGAACACTGAAGCTTTCTTT. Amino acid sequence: CASSLASGQMNTEAFF.

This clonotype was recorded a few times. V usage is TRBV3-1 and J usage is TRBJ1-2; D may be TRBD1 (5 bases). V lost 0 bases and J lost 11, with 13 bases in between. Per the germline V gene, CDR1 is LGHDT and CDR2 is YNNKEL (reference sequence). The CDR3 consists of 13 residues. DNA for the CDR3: TGTGCCAGCAGCCAAGAAGGGGCAGGGAGTTACACCTTC. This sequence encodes CASSQEGAGSYTF.

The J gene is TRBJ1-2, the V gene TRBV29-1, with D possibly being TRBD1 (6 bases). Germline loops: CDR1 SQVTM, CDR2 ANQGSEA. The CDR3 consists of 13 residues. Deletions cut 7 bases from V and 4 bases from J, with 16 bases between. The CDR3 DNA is TGCAGCGCTACAGGGACTGCGGGCTATGGCTACACCTTC. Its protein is CSATGTAGYGYTF.

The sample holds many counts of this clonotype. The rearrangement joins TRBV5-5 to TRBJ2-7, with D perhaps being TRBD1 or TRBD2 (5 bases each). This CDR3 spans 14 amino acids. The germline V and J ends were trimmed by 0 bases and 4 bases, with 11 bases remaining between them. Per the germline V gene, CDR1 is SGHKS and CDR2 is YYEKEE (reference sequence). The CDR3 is CASSLGGTTYEQYF. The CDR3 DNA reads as TGTGCCAGCAGCTTGGGAGGGACGACTTACGAGCAGTACTTC.

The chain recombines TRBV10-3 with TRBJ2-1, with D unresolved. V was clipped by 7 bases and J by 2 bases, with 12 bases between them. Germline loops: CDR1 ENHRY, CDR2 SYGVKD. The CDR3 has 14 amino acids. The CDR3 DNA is TGTGCCATCACCGGATTGGGGACCTACAATGAGCAGTTCTTC. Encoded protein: CAITGLGTYNEQFF.

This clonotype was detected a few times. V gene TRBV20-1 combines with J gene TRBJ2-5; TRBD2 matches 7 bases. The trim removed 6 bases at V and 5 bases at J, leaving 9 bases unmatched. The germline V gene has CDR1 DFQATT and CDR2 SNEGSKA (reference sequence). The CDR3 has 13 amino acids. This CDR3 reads CSADAGGVETQYF. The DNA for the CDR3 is TGCAGTGCCGACGCTGGGGGGGTCGAGACCCAGTACTTC.

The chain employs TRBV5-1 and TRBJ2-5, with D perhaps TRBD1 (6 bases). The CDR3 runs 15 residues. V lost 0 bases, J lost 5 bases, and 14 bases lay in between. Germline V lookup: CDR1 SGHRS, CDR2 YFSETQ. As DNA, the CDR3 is TGCGCCAGCAGCTTGGCGACGGCTAGGGGGGAGACCCAGTACTTC. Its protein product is CASSLATARGETQYF.

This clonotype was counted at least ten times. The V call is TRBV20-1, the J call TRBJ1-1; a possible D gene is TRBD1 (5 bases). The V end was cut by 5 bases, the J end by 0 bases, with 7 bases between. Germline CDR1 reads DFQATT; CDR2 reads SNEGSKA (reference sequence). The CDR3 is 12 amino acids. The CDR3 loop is CSAGAMNTEAFF. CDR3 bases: TGCAGTGCTGGGGCCATGAACACTGAAGCTTTCTTT.

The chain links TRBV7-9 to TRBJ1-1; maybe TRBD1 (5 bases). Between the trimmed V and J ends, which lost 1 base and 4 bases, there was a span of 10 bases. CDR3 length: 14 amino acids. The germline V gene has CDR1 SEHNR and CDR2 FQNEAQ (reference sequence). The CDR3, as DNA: TGTGCCAGCAGCTTAGGGGGCGCGTTCACTGAAGCTTTCTTT. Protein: CASSLGGAFTEAFF.

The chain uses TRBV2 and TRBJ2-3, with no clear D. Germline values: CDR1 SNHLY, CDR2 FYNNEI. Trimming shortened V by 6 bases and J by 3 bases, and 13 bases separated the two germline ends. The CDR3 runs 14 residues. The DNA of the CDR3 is TGTGCCAGCAGCAGGCTAGTCGTGACAGATACGCAGTATTTT. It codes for CASSRLVVTDTQYF. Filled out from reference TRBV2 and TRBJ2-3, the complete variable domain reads EPEVTQTPSHQVTQMGQEVILRCVPISNHLYFYWYRQILGQKVEFLVSFYNNEISEKSEIFDDQFSVERPDGSNFTLKIRSTKLEDSAMYFCASSRLVVTDTQYFGPGTRLTVL.

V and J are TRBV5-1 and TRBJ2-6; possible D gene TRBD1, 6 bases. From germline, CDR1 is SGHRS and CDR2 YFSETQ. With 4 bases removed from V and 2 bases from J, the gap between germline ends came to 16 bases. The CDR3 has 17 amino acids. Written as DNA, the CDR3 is TGCGCCAGCAGCCCCCAGGCAGGGGACCCTGGGGCCAACGTCCTGACTTTC. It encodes CASSPQAGDPGANVLTF.

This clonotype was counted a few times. The CDR3 sequence: CASSPQGIEQYF. The CDR3 bases are TGTGCCAGCAGTCCGCAGGGGATCGAGCAGTACTTC. This chain joins TRBV28 and TRBJ2-7; D perhaps matches TRBD1 (6 bases). V was shortened by 5 bases and J by 6 bases, with 11 bases between the two germline ends. This CDR3 has 12 residues. The germline gives CDR1 MDHEN, CDR2 SYDVKM.

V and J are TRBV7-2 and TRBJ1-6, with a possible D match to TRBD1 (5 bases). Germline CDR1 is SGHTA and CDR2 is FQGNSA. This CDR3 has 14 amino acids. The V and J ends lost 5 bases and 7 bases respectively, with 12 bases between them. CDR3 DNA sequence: TGTGCCAGCAGCCCCCGGGACTGGAATTCACCCCTCCACTTT. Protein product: CASSPRDWNSPLHF.

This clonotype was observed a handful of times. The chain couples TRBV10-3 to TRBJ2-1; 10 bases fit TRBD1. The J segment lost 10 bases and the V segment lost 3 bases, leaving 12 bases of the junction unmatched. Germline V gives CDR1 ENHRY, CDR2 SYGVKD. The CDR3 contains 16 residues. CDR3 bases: TGTGCCATCAGTGATACGAAGGGGACAGGGGAGAGGGAGCAGTTCTTC. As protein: CAISDTKGTGEREQFF.

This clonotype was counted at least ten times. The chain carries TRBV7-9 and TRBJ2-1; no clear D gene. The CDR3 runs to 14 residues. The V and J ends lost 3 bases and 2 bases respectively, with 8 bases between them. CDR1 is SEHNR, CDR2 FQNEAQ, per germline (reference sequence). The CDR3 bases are TGTGCCAGCAGCTTTGGTATTACCTACAATGAGCAGTTCTTC. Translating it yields CASSFGITYNEQFF.

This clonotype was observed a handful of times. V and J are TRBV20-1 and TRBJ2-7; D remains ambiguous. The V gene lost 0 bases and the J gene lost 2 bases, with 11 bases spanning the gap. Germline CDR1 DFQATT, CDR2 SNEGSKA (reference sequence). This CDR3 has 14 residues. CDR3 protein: CSARDGSGPYEQYF. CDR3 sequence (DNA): TGCAGTGCTAGAGATGGGTCAGGCCCCTACGAGCAGTACTTC.

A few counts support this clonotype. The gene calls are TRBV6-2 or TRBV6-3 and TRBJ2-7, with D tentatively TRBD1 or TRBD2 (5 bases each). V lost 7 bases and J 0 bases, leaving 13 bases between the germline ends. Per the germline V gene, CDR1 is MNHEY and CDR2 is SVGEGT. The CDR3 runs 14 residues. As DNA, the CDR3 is TGTGCCAGCAACGACGATGGGGGCTCCTACGAGCAGTACTTC. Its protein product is CASNDDGGSYEQYF.

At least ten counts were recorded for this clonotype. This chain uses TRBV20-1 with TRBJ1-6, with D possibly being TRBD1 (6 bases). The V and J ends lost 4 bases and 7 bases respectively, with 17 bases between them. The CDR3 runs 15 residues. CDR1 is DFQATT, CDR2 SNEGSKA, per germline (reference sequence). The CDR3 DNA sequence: TGCAGTGCTAACACGGGGGGCGCGTGGAATTCACCCCTCCACTTT. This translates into CSANTGGAWNSPLHF.

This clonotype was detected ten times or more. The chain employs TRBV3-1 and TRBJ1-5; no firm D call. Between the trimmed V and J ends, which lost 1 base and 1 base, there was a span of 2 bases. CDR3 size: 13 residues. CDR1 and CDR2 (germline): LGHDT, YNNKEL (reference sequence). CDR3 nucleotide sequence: TGTGCCAGCAGCCAAGCAAGCAATCAGCCCCAGCATTTT. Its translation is CASSQASNQPQHF.

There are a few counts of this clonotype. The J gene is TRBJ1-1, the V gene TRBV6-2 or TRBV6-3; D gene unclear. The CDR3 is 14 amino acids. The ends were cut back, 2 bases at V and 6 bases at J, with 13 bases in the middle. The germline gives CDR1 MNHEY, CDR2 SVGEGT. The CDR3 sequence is CASSYVGVRAEAFF. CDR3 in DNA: TGTGCCAGCAGTTACGTCGGGGTTCGGGCTGAAGCTTTCTTT.